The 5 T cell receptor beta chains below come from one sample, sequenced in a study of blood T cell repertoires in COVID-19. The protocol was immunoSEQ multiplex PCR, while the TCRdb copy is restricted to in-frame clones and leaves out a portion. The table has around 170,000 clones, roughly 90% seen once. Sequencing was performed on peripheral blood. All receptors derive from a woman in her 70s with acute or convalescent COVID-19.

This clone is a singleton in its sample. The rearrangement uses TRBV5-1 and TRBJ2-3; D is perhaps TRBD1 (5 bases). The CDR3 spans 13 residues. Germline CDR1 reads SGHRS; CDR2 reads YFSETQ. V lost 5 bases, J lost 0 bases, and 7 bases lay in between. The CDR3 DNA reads TGCGCCAGCAGTCGACAGAGCACAGATACGCAGTATTTT. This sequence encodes CASSRQSTDTQYF. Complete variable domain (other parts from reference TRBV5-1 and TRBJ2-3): KAGVTQTPRYLIKTRGQQVTLSCSPISGHRSVSWYQQTPGQGLQFLFEYFSETQRNKGNFPGRFSGRQFSNSRSEMNVSTLELGDSALYLCASSRQSTDTQYFGPGTRLTVL.

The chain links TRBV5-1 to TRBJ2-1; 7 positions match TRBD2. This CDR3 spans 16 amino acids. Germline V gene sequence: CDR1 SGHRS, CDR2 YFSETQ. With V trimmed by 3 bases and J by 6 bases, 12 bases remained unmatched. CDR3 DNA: TGCGCCAGCAGCTCAGGAGCGGGATTACTCGGCAATGAGCAGTTCTTC. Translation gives CASSSGAGLLGNEQFF.

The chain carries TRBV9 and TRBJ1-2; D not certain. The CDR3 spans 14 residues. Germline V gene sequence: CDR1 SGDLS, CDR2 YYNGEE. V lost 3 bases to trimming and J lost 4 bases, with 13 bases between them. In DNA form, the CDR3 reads TGTGCCAGCAGCGATCCAACAAGGAGCTATGGCTACACCTTC. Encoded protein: CASSDPTRSYGYTF.

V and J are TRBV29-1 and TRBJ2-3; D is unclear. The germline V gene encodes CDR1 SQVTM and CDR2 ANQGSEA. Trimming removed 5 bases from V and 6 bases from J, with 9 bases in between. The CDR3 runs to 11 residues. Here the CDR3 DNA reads TGCAGCGTTCGACCCGGGGATACGCAGTATTTT. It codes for CSVRPGDTQYF.

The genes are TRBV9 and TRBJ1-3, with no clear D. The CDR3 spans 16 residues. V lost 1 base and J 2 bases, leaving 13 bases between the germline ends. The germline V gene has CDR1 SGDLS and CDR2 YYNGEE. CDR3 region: CASSVRREGPGNTIYF. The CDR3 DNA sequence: TGTGCCAGCAGCGTAAGGAGGGAAGGTCCTGGAAACACCATATATTTT.